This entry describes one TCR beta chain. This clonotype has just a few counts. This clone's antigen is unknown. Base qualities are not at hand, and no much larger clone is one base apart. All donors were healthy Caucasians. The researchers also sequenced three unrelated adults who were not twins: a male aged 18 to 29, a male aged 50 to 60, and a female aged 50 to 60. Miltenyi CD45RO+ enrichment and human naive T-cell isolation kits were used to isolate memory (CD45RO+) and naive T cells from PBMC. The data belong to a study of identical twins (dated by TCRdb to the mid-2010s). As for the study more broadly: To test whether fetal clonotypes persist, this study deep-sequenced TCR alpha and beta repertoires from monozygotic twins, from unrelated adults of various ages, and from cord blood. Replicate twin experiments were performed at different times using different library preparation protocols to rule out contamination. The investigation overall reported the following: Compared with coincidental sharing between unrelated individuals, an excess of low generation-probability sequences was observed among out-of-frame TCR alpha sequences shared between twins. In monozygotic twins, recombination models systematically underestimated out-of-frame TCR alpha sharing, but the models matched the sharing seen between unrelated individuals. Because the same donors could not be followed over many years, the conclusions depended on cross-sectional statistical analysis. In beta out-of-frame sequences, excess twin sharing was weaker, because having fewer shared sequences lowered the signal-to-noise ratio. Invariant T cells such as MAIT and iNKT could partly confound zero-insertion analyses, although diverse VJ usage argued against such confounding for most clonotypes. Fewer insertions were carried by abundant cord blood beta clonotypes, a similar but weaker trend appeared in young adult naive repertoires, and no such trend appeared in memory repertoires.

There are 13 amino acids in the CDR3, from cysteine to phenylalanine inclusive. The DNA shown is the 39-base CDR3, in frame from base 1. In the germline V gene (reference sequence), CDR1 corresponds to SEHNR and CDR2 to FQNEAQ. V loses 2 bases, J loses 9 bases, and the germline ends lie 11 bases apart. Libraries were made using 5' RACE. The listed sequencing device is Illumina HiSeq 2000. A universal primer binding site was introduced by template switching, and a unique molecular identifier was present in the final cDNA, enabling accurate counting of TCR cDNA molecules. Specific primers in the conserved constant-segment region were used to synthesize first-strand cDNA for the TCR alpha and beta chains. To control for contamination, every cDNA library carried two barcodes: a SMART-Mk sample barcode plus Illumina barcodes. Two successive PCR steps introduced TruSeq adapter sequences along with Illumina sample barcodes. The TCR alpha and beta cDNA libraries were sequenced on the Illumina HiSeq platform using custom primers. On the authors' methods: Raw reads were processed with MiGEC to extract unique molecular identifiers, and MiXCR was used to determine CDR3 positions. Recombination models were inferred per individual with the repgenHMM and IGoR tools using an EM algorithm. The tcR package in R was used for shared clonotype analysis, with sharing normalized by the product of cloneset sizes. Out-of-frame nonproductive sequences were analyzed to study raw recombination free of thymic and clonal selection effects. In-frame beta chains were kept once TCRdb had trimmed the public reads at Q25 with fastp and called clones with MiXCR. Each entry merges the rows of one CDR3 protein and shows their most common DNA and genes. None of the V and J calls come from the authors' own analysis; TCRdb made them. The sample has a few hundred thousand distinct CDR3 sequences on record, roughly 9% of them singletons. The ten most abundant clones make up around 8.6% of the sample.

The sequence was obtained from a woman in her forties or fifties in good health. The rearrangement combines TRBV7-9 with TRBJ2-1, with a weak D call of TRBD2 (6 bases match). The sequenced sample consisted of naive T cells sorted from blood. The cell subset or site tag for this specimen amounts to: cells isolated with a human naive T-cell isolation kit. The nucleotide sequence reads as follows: TGTGCCAGCAGCTTATCTCCTAGCGTTGAGCAGTTCTTC. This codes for CASSLSPSVEQFF.